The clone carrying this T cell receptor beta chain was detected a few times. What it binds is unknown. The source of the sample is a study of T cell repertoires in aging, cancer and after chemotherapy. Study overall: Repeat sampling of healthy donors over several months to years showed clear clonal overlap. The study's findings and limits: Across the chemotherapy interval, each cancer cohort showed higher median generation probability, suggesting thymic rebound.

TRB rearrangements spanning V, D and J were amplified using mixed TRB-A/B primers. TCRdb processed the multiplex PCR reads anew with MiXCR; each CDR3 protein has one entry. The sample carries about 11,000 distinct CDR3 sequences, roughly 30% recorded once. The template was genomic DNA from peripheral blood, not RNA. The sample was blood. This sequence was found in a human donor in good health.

The CDR3: CASRAGGGQPQHF. In DNA form, the CDR3 reads TGTGCCAGCAGGGCAGGGGGCGGTCAGCCCCAGCATTTT. The rearrangement links TRBV6-5 to TRBJ1-5; 8 bases match TRBD1. The V and J ends lost 6 bases and 6 bases, in that order; junction bases with no gene match: 4. The V gene's germline CDR1 is MNHEY and CDR2 SVGAGI. The CDR3 sequence is 13 residues long.